This T cell receptor beta chain was sequenced for a study of technical replicates of blood from several donors. Sequencing used immunoSEQ multiplex PCR; TCRdb keeps in-frame clones, though not all of them. This table has 60,000 to 90,000 clones, about 97% appearing once. V was clipped by 5 bases and J by 0 bases; unmatched bases: 7. The CDR3 totals 16 residues. Germline assignment: CDR1 MGHRA and CDR2 YSYEKL. This TCR came from a human donor in good health. Material for sequencing was T cells isolated from PBMCs. The chain is built from TRBV4-1 and TRBJ2-3; 8 nucleotides match TRBD1. The CDR3 region has the DNA TGCGCCAGCAGCGCCATGACAGGGGTCAGCACAGATACGCAGTATTTT. This encodes CASSAMTGVSTDTQYF.